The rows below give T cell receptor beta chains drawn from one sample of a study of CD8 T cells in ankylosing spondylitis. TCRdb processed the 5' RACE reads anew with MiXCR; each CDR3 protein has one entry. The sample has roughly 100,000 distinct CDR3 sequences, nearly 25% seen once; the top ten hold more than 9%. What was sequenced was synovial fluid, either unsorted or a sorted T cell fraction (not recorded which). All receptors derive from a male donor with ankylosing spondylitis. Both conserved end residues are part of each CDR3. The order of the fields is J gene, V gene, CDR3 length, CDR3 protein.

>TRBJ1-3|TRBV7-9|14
CASSAPGSGNTIYF
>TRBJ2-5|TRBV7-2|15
CASSSDGLAGETQYF
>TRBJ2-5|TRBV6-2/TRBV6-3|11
CASSNGETQYF
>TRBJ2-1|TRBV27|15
CASSLDRPAGNEQFF
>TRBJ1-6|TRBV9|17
CASSEDWGGSYNSPLHF
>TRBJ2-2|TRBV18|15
CASSPPLRETGELFF
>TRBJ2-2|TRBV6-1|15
CASSGDREGTGELFF
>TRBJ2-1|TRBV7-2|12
CASSPDPNEQFF
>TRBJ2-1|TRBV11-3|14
CASSPRTMTNEQFF
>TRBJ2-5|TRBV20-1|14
CSAIRTVAAETQYF
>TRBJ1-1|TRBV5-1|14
CASSLQGAGAEAFF
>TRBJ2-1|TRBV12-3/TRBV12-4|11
CASSYRNEQFF
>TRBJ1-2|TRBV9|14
CASSVGDVAYGYTF
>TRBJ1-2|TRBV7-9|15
CASSLTGGPTNGYTF
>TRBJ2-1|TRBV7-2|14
CASSSLAGVGEQFF
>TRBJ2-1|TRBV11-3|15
CASSLDQGDYNEQFF
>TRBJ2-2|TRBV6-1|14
CASSTHQGPGELVF